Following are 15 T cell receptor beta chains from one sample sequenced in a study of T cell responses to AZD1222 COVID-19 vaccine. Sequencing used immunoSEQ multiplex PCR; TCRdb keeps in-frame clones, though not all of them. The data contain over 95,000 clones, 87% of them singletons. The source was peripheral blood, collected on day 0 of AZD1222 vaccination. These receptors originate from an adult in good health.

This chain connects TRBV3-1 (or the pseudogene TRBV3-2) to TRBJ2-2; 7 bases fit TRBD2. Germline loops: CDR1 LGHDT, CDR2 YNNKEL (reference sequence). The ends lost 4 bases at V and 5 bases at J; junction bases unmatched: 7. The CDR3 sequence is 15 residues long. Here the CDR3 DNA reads TGTGCCAGCAGCCCCGGACTAGTTGGGACCGGGGAGCTGTTTTTT. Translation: CASSPGLVGTGELFF.

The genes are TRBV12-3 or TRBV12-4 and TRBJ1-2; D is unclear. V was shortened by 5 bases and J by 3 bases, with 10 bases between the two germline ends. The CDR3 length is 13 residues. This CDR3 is CASSPLGHYGYTF. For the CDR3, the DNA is TGTGCCAGCAGTCCGCTCGGCCACTATGGCTACACCTTC.

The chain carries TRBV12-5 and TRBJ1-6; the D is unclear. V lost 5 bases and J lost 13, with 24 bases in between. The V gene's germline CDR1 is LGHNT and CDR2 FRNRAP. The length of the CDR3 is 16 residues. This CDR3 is CASGDGPLSARRPLHF. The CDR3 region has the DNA TGTGCTAGTGGTGATGGCCCCCTCAGTGCCAGGAGGCCCCTCCACTTT.

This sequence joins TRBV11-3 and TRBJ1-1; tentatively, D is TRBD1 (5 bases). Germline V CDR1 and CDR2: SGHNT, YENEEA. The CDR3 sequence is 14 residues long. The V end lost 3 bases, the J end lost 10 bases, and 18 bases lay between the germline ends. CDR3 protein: CASSFEGPPSGAFF. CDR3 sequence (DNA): TGTGCCAGCAGCTTCGAGGGACCGCCCAGTGGAGCTTTCTTT.

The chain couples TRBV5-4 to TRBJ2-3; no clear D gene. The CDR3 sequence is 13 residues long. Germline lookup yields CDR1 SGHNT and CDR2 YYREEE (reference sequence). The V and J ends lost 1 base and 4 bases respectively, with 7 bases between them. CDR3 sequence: CASSLPDSDTQYF. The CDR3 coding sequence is TGTGCCAGCAGCTTGCCAGATTCAGATACGCAGTATTTT.

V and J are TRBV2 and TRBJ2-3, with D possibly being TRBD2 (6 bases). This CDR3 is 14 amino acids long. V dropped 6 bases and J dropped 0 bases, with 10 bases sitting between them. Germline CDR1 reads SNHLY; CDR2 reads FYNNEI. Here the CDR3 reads CASRDYSSTDTQYF. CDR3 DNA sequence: TGTGCCAGCAGGGACTATTCTAGCACAGATACGCAGTATTTT.

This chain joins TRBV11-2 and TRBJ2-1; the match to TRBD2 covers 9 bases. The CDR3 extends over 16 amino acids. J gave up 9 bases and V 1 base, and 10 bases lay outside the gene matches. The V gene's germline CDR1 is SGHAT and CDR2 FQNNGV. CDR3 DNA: TGTGCCAGCAGCTTAGTCTCGTTTAGCGGGAGCGGTGAGCAGTTCTTC. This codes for CASSLVSFSGSGEQFF.

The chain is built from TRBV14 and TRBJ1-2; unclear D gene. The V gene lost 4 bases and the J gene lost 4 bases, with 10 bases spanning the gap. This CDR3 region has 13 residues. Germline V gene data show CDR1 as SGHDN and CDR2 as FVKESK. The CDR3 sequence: CASSPRVAYGYTF. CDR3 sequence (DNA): TGTGCCAGCAGCCCGAGGGTGGCCTATGGCTACACCTTC. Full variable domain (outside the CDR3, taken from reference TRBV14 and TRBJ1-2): EAGVTQFPSHSVIEKGQTVTLRCDPISGHDNLYWYRRVMGKEIKFLLHFVKESKQDESGMPNNRFLAERTGGTYSTLKVQPAELEDSGVYFCASSPRVAYGYTFGSGTRLTVV.

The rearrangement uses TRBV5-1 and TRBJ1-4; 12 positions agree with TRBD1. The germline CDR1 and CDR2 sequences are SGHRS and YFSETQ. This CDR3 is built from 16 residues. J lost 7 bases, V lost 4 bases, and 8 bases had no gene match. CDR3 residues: CASSPGTGGLGEKLFF. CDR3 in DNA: TGCGCCAGCAGCCCCGGGACAGGGGGCTTAGGTGAAAAACTGTTTTTT. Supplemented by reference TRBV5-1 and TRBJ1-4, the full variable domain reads KAGVTQTPRYLIKTRGQQVTLSCSPISGHRSVSWYQQTPGQGLQFLFEYFSETQRNKGNFPGRFSGRQFSNSRSEMNVSTLELGDSALYLCASSPGTGGLGEKLFFGSGTQLSVL.

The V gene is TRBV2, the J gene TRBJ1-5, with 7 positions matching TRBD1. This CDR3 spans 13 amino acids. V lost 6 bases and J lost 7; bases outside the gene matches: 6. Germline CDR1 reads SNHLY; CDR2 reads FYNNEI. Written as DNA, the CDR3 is TGTGCCAGCAGGGCGACAGGGTTACAGCCCCAGCATTTT. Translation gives CASRATGLQPQHF.

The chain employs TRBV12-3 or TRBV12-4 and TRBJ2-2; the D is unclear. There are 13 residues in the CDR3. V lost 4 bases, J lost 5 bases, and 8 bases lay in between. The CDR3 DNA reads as TGTGCCAGCAGTTCGAGCGTTACCGGGGAGCTGTTTTTT. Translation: CASSSSVTGELFF.

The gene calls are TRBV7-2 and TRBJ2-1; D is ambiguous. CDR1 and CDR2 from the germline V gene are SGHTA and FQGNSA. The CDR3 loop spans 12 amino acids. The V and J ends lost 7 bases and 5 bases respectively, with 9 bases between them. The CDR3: CASTSLNNEQFF. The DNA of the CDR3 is TGTGCCAGCACTTCCCTAAACAATGAGCAGTTCTTC.

CDR3: CASSEMANPYYGYTF. The DNA of the CDR3 is TGTGCCAGCAGTGAAATGGCCAACCCCTATTATGGCTACACCTTC. The chain employs TRBV2 and TRBJ1-2, with D hard to call. V lost 2 bases and J lost 5, with 15 bases in between. The germline gives CDR1 SNHLY, CDR2 FYNNEI. This CDR3 comprises 15 residues.

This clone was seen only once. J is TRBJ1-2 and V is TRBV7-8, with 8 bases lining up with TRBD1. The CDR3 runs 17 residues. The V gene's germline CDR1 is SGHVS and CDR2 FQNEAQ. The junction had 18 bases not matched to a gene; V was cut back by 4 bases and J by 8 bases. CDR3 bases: TGTGCCAGCAGCTACAATACGAACGGACAGGGAGCGGGCGGCTACACCTTC. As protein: CASSYNTNGQGAGGYTF.

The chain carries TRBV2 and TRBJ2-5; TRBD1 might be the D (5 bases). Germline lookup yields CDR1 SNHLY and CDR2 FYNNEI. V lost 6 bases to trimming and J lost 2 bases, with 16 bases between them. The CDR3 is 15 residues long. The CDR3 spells CASRPVGAYQETQYF. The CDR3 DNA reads TGTGCCAGCAGGCCGGTAGGGGCGTATCAAGAGACCCAGTACTTC.